What follows is one T cell receptor (beta chain) and its context. The antigen is undetermined. The data derive from a study of T-cell memory formation after mild COVID-19. Germline values: CDR1 MNHEY, CDR2 SMNVEV (reference sequence). Deletions cut 2 bases from V and 2 bases from J, with 19 bases between. CDR3 length equals 17 residues. Study-level points and caveats: Researchers found some responding clones in pre-infection memory, a sign that cross-reactive memory joined.

Each CDR3 protein gets one entry after TCRdb re-called the 5' RACE reads with MiXCR. The sample holds hundreds of thousands of distinct CDR3 sequences, roughly 22% seen once. Input material: PBMCs or a T cell subset sorted from them (not recorded which). The chain carries TRBV27 and TRBJ2-7; a weak D match, TRBD1 (6 bases). This clonotype was sampled from an adult woman who had mild COVID-19 (a few samples of this study predate the infection). Cell type and time point are not known. In DNA, the CDR3 is TGTGCCAGCAGTTTAAAACAGGGCCCAGGGGACCCCTACGAGCAGTACTTC. Translating it yields CASSLKQGPGDPYEQYF.